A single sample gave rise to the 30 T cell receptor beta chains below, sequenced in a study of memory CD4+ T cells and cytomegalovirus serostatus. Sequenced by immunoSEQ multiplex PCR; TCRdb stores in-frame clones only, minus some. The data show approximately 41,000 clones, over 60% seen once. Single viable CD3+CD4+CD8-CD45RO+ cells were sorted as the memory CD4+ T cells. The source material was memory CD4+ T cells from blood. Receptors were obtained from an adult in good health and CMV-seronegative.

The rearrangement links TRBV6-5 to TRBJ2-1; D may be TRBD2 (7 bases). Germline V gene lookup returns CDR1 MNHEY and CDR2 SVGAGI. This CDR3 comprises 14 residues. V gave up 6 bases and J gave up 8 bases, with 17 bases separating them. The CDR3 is CASSLRGGLHEQFF. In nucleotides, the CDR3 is TGTGCCAGCAGCTTGAGGGGGGGTTTGCATGAGCAGTTCTTC.

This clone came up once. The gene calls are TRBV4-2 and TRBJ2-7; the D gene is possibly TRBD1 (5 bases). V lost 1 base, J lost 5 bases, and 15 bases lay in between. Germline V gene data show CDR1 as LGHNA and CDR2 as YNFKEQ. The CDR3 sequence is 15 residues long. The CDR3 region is CASSQVGQGGHEQYF. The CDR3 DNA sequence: TGTGCCAGCAGCCAAGTAGGCCAGGGTGGGCACGAGCAGTACTTC.

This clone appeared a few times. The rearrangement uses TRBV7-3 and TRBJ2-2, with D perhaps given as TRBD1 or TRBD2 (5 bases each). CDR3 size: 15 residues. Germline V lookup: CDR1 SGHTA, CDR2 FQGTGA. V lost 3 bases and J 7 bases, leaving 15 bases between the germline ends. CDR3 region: CASSFEPGRNGELFF. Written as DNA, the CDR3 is TGTGCCAGCAGCTTTGAACCGGGACGTAACGGGGAGCTGTTTTTT.

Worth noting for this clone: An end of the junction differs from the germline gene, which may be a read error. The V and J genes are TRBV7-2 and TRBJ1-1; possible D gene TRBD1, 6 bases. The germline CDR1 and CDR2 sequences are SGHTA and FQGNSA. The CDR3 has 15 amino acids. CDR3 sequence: CASTLMGTQNTEAFF. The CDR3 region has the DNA TGTGCCAGCACCTTAATGGGGACACAGAACACTGAAGCTTTCTTT.

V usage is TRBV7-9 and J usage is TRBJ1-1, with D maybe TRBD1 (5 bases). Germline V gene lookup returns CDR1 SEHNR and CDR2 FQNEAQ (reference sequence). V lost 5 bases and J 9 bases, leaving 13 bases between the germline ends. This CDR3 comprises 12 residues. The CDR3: CASSRQSTKAFF. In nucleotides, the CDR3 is TGTGCCAGCAGCCGACAGTCGACAAAAGCTTTCTTT.

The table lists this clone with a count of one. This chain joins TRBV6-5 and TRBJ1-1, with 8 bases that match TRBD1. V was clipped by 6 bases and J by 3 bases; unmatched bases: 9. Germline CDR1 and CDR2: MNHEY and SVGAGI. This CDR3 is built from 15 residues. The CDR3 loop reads CASSDRGVGDTEAFF. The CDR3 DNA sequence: TGTGCCAGCAGCGACAGGGGTGTTGGTGACACTGAAGCTTTCTTT.

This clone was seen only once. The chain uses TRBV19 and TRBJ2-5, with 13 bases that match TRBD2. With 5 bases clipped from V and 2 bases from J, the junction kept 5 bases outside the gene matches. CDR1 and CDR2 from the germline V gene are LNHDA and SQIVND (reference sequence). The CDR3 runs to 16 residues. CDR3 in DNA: TGTGCCAGTAGTTCCGCGGGACTAGCGGGGCAAGAGACCCAGTACTTC. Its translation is CASSSAGLAGQETQYF.

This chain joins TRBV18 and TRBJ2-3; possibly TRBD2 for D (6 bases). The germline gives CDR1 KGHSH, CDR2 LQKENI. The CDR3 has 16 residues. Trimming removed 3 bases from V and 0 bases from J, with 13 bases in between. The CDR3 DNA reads TGTGCCAGCTCACCTATGCTAGCGTCTAGCACAGATACGCAGTATTTT. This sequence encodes CASSPMLASSTDTQYF.

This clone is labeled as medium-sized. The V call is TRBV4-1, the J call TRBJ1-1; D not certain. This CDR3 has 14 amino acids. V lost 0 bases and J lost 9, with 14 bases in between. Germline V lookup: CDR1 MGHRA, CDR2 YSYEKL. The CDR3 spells CASSQDLGIPKAFF. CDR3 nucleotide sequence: TGCGCCAGCAGCCAAGATCTAGGGATCCCGAAAGCTTTCTTT.

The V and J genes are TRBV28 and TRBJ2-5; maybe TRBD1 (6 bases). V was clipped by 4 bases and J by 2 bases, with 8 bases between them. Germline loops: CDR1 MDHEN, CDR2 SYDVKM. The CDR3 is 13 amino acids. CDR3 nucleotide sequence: TGTGCCAGCAGTTCCGGACAGCAAGAGACCCAGTACTTC. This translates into CASSSGQQETQYF.

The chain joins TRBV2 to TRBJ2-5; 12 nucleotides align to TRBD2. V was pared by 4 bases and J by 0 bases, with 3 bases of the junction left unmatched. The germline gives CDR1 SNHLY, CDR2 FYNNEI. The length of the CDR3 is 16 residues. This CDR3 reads CASSGGLAGDQETQYF. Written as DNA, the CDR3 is TGTGCCAGCAGTGGGGGACTAGCGGGCGACCAAGAGACCCAGTACTTC.

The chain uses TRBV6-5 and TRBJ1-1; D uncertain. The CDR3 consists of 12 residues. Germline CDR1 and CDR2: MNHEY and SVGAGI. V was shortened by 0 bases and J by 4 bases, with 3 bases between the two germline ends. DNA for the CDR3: TGTGCCAGCAGTTACTCGACCACTGAAGCTTTCTTT. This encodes CASSYSTTEAFF.

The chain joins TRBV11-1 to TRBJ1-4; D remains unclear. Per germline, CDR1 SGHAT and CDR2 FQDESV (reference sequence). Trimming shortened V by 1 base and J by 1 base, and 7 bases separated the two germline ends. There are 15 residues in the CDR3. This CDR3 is CASSLVLGTNEKLFF. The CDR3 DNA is TGTGCCAGCAGCTTAGTACTCGGAACTAATGAAAAACTGTTTTTT.

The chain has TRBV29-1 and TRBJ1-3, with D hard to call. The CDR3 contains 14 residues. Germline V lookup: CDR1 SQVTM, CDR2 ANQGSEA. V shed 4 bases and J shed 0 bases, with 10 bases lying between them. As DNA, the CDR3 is TGCAGCGTTGTACCAGACCTCTCTGGAAACACCATATATTTT. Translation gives CSVVPDLSGNTIYF.

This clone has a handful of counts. The CDR3 sequence is CASSQDGGLPQHF. The CDR3 nucleotides are TGCGCCAGCAGCCAAGATGGGGGACTGCCCCAGCATTTT. This rearrangement joins TRBV4-1 to TRBJ1-5, with a possible D match to TRBD1 (5 bases). CDR1 and CDR2 (germline): MGHRA, YSYEKL. The CDR3 has 13 residues. Trimming removed 0 bases from V and 9 bases from J, with 9 bases in between.

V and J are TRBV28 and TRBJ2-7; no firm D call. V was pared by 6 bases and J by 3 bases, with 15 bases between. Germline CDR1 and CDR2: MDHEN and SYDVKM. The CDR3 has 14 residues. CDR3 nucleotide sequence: TGTGCCAGCAGCGCCCTCTCTGGGCTCTACGAGCAGTACTTC. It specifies CASSALSGLYEQYF.

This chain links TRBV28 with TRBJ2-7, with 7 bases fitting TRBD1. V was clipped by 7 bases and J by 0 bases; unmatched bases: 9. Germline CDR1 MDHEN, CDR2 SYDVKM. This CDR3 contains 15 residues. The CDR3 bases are TGTGCCAGCACCCTCTCCGGGACAGCCTCCTACGAGCAGTACTTC. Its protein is CASTLSGTASYEQYF.

The CDR3 here is CASSLVNTEAFF. In nucleotides, the CDR3 is TGTGCCAGCAGCTTAGTGAACACTGAAGCTTTCTTT. This sequence joins TRBV7-2 and TRBJ1-1, with unresolved D. Trimming cost V 1 base and J 0 bases, with 0 bases left between them. This CDR3 comprises 12 residues. Germline values: CDR1 SGHTA, CDR2 FQGNSA.

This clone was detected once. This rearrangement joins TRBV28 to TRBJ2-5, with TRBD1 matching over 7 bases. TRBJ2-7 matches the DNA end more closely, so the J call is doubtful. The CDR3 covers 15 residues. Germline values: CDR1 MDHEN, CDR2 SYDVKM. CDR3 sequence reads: CASRARTGASYEQYF. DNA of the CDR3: TGTGCCAGCAGGGCCCGGACAGGAGCTTCCTACGAGCAGTACTTC.

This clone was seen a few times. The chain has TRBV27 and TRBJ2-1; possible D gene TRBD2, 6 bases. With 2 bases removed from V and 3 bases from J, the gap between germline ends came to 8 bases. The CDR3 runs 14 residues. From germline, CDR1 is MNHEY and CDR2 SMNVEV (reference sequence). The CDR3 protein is CASSLRRDYNEQFF. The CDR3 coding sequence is TGTGCCAGCAGTTTAAGGCGGGACTACAATGAGCAGTTCTTC.

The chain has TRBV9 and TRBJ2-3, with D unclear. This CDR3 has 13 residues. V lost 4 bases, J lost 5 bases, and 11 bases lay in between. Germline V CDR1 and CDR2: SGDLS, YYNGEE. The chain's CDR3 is CASSQFGVDTQYF. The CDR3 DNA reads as TGTGCCAGCAGCCAATTTGGAGTAGATACGCAGTATTTT.

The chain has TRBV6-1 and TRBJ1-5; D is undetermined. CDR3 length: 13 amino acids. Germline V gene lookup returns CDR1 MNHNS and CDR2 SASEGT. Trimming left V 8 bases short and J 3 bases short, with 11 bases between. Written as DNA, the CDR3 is TGTGCCAGCTCGAGTAAGGACAATCAGCCCCAGCATTTT. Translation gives CASSSKDNQPQHF.

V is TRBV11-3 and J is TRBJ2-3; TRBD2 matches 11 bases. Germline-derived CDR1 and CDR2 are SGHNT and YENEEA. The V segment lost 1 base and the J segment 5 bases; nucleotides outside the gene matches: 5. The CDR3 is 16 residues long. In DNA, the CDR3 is TGTGCCAGCAGCTTAGGGGGTCTAGCGGGAGGAGATACGCAGTATTTT. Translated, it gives CASSLGGLAGGDTQYF.

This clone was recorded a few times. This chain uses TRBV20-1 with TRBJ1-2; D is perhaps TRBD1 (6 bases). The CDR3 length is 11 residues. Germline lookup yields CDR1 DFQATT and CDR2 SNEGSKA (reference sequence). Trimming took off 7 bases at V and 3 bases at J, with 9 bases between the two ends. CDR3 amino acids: CSGSGDYGYTF. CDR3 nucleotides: TGCAGTGGTTCAGGGGACTATGGCTACACCTTC.

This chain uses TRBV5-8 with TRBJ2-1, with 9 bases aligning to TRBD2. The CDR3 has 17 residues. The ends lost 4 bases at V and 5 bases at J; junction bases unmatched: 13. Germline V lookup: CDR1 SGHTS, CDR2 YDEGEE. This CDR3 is CASSPRGLARGHNEQFF. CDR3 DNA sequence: TGTGCCAGCAGCCCGCGGGGACTAGCAAGGGGGCACAATGAGCAGTTCTTC.

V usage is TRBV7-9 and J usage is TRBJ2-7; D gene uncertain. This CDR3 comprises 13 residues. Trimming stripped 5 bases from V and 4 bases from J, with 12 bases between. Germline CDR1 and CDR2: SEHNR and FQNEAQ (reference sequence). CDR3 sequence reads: CASSRVPTYEQYF. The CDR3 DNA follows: TGTGCCAGCAGCCGAGTTCCCACTTACGAGCAGTACTTC.

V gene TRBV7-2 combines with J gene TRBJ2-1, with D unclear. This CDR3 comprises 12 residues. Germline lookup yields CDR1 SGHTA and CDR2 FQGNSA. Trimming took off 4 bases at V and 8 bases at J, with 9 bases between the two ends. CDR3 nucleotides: TGTGCCAGCAGCTCAAACCGCCATGAGCAGTTCTTC. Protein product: CASSSNRHEQFF. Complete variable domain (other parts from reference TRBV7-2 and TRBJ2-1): GAGVSQSPSNKVTEKGKDVELRCDPISGHTALYWYRQSLGQGLEFLIYFQGNSAPDKSGLPSDRFSAERTGGSVSTLTIQRTQQEDSAVYLCASSSNRHEQFFGPGTRLTVL.

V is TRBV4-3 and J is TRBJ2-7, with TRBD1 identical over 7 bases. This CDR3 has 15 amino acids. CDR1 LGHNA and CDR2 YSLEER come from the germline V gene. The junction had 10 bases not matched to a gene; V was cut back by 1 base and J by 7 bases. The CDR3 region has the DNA TGCGCCAGCAGCCAAGCCCCTGGGACAGAGATGGAGCAGTACTTC. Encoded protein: CASSQAPGTEMEQYF.

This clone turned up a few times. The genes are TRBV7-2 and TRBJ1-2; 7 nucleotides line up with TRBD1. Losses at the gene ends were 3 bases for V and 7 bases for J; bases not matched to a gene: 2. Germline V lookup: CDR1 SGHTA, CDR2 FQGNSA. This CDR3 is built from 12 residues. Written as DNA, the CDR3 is TGTGCCAGCAGCTTCGACAGGGCTGGCTACACCTTC. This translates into CASSFDRAGYTF.

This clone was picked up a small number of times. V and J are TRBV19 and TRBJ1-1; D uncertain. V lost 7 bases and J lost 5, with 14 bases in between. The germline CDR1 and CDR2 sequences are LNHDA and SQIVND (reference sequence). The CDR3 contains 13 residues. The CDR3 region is CASTLMGGTEAFF. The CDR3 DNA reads TGTGCCAGTACCTTGATGGGTGGGACTGAAGCTTTCTTT.